This T cell receptor (beta chain) derives from a study of blood T cell repertoires in COVID-19. CDR1 LNHDA and CDR2 SQIVND come from the germline V gene (reference sequence). With 6 bases clipped from V and 0 bases from J, the junction kept 8 bases outside the gene matches. This CDR3 has 16 amino acids. Profiling relied on immunoSEQ multiplex PCR, and the TCRdb table lists in-frame clones only, not all of them. The sample includes about 140,000 clones, about three quarters seen only once; the top ten take about 3.2%. This chain connects TRBV19 to TRBJ2-7; 10 bases line up with TRBD1. The source is a woman between 45 and 65 years old who had recovered from COVID-19. Sequencing was done on a sample of PBMCs or T cells enriched from blood (not recorded which). The CDR3 nucleotides read TGTGCCAGTAGCTACGGGACAGGGGACATCTCCTACGAGCAGTACTTC. It codes for CASSYGTGDISYEQYF.